Reported below is one T cell receptor beta chain. Using immunoSEQ multiplex PCR, the repertoire was profiled, and TCRdb retains in-frame clones only, with some absent. The data contain more than 100,000 clones, about nine tenths of them singletons. CDR3 length equals 16 residues. Trimming stripped 1 base from V and 8 bases from J, with 18 bases between. Germline values: CDR1 SGHRS, CDR2 YFSETQ. The data were obtained in a study of control samples from healthy donors and cancer patients. This receptor was identified in a man in his fifties or sixties with head and neck cancer. This chain joins TRBV5-1 and TRBJ2-2; tentatively, D is TRBD1 (5 bases). Sequencing used PBMCs. The CDR3 region is CASSLSGSIPGGELFF. For the CDR3, the DNA is TGCGCCAGCAGCTTGTCAGGGTCTATTCCCGGAGGGGAGCTGTTTTTT.